These 19 T cell receptor beta chains were all obtained from the same sample, sequenced in a study of Ad26.COV2.S vaccination and SARS-CoV-2 variants. Treatment given: around 19 received Ad26.COV2.S at low or high dose, single or two shots; a few received placebo; per-sample allocation not given. Sampling was performed 63 days after the first vaccine or placebo injection. Clones were read by immunoSEQ multiplex PCR, and TCRdb kept only the in-frame ones, dropping some. This table has approximately 350,000 clones, about nine tenths appearing once. The sequencing used peripheral blood, collected in a trial of Ad26.COV2.S vaccine versus placebo. These receptors were taken from a person aged 18-60 years who received the Ad26.COV2.S COVID-19 vaccine or a placebo.

The chain combines TRBV14 with TRBJ1-1; maybe TRBD1 (6 bases). Germline V CDR1 and CDR2: SGHDN, FVKESK. The germline V and J ends were trimmed by 4 bases and 4 bases, with 19 bases remaining between them. There are 16 residues in the CDR3. CDR3 coding DNA: TGTGCCAGCAGCCGATCAAGATGGGGGCCCGCCACTGAAGCTTTCTTT. The encoded protein is CASSRSRWGPATEAFF. The whole variable domain, remainder taken from reference TRBV14 and TRBJ1-1, is EAGVTQFPSHSVIEKGQTVTLRCDPISGHDNLYWYRRVMGKEIKFLLHFVKESKQDESGMPNNRFLAERTGGTYSTLKVQPAELEDSGVYFCASSRSRWGPATEAFFGQGTRLTVV.

This clone was seen once. The chain joins TRBV5-6 to TRBJ2-2, with TRBD1 identical over 10 bases. This CDR3 has 16 amino acids. The germline CDR1 and CDR2 sequences are SGHDT and YYEEEE. Trimming removed 0 bases from V and 5 bases from J; junction bases left unmatched: 4. CDR3: CASSLVDRGPTGELFF. DNA of the CDR3: TGTGCCAGCAGCTTGGTTGACAGGGGGCCTACCGGGGAGCTGTTTTTT.

The genes are TRBV5-6 and TRBJ2-1, with 8 bases fitting TRBD2. V dropped 4 bases and J dropped 8; count of bases not matched to a gene: 11. The CDR3 spans 15 residues. Germline V lookup: CDR1 SGHDT, CDR2 YYEEEE. CDR3: CASSGSGGPHHEQFF. The CDR3 nucleotides read TGTGCCAGCAGCGGTTCGGGGGGGCCTCATCATGAGCAGTTCTTC.

The chain combines TRBV15 with TRBJ1-1; D is unclear. Germline lookup yields CDR1 LNHNV and CDR2 YYDKDF (reference sequence). The CDR3 is made up of 15 amino acids. Trimming removed 0 bases from V and 0 bases from J, with 8 bases in between. CDR3 DNA: TGTGCCACCAGCAGAGATGGAAGGGTGAACACTGAAGCTTTCTTT. Protein sequence: CATSRDGRVNTEAFF.

Of note for this clone: The germline gene is not matched at one end of the junction; a read error may be the cause. J is TRBJ1-1 and V is TRBV9, with D uncertain. Germline assignment: CDR1 SGDLS and CDR2 YYNGEE. This CDR3 has 14 amino acids. CDR3 coding DNA: TGTGCCAGCAGCCCCTGGGCCCAGAACCCTGAAGCTTTCTTT. Protein: CASSPWAQNPEAFF. Drawing the rest from reference TRBV9 and TRBJ1-1, the complete variable domain is DSGVTQTPKHLITATGQRVTLRCSPRSGDLSVYWYQQSLDQGLQFLIQYYNGEERAKGNILERFSAQQFPDLHSELNLSSLELGDSALYFCASSPWAQNPEAFFGQGTRLTVV.

V and J are TRBV4-2 and TRBJ1-1; tentative D call: TRBD1 (5 bases). The CDR3 has 12 amino acids. From germline, CDR1 is LGHNA and CDR2 YNFKEQ. V gave up 11 bases and J gave up 4 bases, with 14 bases separating them. The CDR3 is CAGGEVGTEAFF. In nucleotides, the CDR3 is TGTGCCGGGGGGGAAGTGGGCACTGAAGCTTTCTTT.

The V call is TRBV9, the J call TRBJ2-2; tentative D call: TRBD2 (6 bases). Germline V lookup: CDR1 SGDLS, CDR2 YYNGEE. Trimming shortened V by 3 bases and J by 6 bases, and 9 bases separated the two germline ends. CDR3 size: 13 residues. The chain's CDR3 is CASSGGEPGELFF. CDR3 nucleotides: TGTGCCAGCAGCGGCGGGGAACCCGGGGAGCTGTTTTTT.

This clone was observed a few times. The chain carries TRBV5-1 and TRBJ1-5; 7 nucleotides line up with TRBD1. This CDR3 has 14 amino acids. Germline V gene data show CDR1 as SGHRS and CDR2 as YFSETQ. V lost 4 bases, J lost 6 bases, and 7 bases stayed unmatched. The DNA for the CDR3 is TGCGCCAGCAGCGTGACAGGGAACGGTCAGCCCCAGCATTTT. Translating gives CASSVTGNGQPQHF.

This clone was seen only once. This chain joins TRBV5-1 and TRBJ1-3; 8 bases line up with TRBD1. After removal of 4 bases from V and 3 bases from J, the junction contained 3 bases not matched to a gene. This CDR3 spans 14 amino acids. Germline values: CDR1 SGHRS, CDR2 YFSETQ. CDR3 nucleotide sequence: TGCGCCAGCAGCGTAGGACAGGGTGGAAACACCATATATTTT. Translation gives CASSVGQGGNTIYF.

The chain links TRBV24-1 to TRBJ1-5, with 7 positions matching TRBD1. From germline, CDR1 is KGHDR and CDR2 SFDVKD. V was clipped by 6 bases and J by 0 bases; unmatched bases: 13. CDR3 length equals 18 residues. The CDR3: CATSRTKKGADSNQPQHF. CDR3 bases: TGTGCCACCAGTCGGACAAAGAAGGGGGCGGATAGCAATCAGCCCCAGCATTTT.

The chain carries TRBV19 and TRBJ1-4, with 7 bases matching TRBD1. CDR1 is LNHDA and CDR2 is SQIVND in the germline V gene (reference sequence). V trimming: 6 bases; J trimming: 6 bases; junction bases outside the gene matches: 31. The CDR3 contains 22 residues. The chain's CDR3 is CASSNSPGPTRVKQGRDEKLFF. Written as DNA, the CDR3 is TGTGCCAGTAGCAACTCTCCAGGGCCGACAAGAGTTAAACAGGGGAGGGATGAAAAACTGTTTTTT.

The chain links TRBV27 to TRBJ2-4, with 12 positions matching TRBD2. V dropped 6 bases and J dropped 0; count of bases not matched to a gene: 12. This CDR3 spans 19 amino acids. Germline V gives CDR1 MNHEY, CDR2 SMNVEV (reference sequence). The CDR3 nucleotides are TGTGCCAGCAGCCCTGCCGTGGGACTAGCGGGTGGAGCCAAAAACATTCAGTACTTC. Translated: CASSPAVGLAGGAKNIQYF.

For the CDR3, the DNA is TGTGCCAGCAGTTACAGGGGTGTCGAGACCCAGTACTTC. Translating it yields CASSYRGVETQYF. V is TRBV3-1 (or the pseudogene TRBV3-2) and J is TRBJ2-5; 7 bases align to TRBD1. The CDR3 length is 13 residues. The germline CDR1 and CDR2 sequences are LGHDT and YNNKEL (reference sequence). Losses at the gene ends were 6 bases for V and 5 bases for J; bases not matched to a gene: 6.

The rearrangement uses TRBV10-3 and TRBJ1-2, with D possibly being TRBD1 (5 bases). Per the germline V gene, CDR1 is ENHRY and CDR2 is SYGVKD. CDR3 length equals 14 residues. V was pared by 8 bases and J by 8 bases, with 21 bases between. DNA of the CDR3: TGTGCCATCTCACTCATTGAAGGGGATCAAGGCTACACCTTC. Translation: CAISLIEGDQGYTF.

The rearrangement uses TRBV7-6 and TRBJ1-1, with 11 bases lining up with TRBD1. J was trimmed by 4 bases and V by 3 bases; bases with no gene match: 4. In germline, CDR1 is SGHVS, CDR2 FNYEAQ. This CDR3 comprises 15 residues. The CDR3 region is CASSLAGTGGTEAFF. CDR3 nucleotides: TGTGCCAGCAGCTTGGCCGGGACAGGGGGCACTGAAGCTTTCTTT.

The V call is TRBV9, the J call TRBJ2-3, with a possible D match to TRBD2 (5 bases). The CDR3 is 12 residues long. The V end was cut by 7 bases, the J end by 8 bases, with 14 bases between. CDR1 SGDLS and CDR2 YYNGEE come from the germline V gene. CDR3 DNA: TGTGCCAGCTCACGGGGTTCCGGTACGCAGTATTTT. This encodes CASSRGSGTQYF.

The V call is TRBV27, the J call TRBJ2-2; D gene uncertain. Germline CDR1 and CDR2: MNHEY and SMNVEV (reference sequence). V lost 3 bases and J 4 bases, leaving 9 bases between the germline ends. The CDR3 runs to 14 residues. The CDR3 loop reads CASSFGWSTGELFF. The CDR3 DNA reads as TGTGCCAGCAGTTTTGGTTGGAGCACCGGGGAGCTGTTTTTT.

This clone was detected a few times. This chain joins TRBV6-1 and TRBJ1-3, with 7 bases fitting TRBD1. Germline V gene sequence: CDR1 MNHNS, CDR2 SASEGT. The CDR3 is made up of 14 amino acids. Germline trimming cut 7 bases from V and 9 bases from J; bases unmatched to any gene: 12. CDR3 DNA sequence: TGTGCCAGCAACGGACAGGCCACAAGTCCCACCATATATTTT. Translating gives CASNGQATSPTIYF.

The J gene is TRBJ2-7, the V gene TRBV4-2, with 7 bases lining up with TRBD1. The CDR3 extends over 14 amino acids. From germline, CDR1 is LGHNA and CDR2 YNFKEQ. V lost 3 bases, J lost 5 bases, and 7 bases stayed unmatched. CDR3 region: CASSHGQAGDEQYF. In DNA form, the CDR3 reads TGTGCCAGCAGCCACGGACAGGCCGGGGACGAGCAGTACTTC.